This is a list of T cell receptor beta chains from one sample in a study of blood T cell repertoires in COVID-19. Generated by immunoSEQ multiplex PCR, the TCRdb table keeps only in-frame clones and is missing some. The data contain 150,000 to 200,000 clones, around 86% of them seen just once; the ten biggest clones take up 7% to 7.5%. The sample taken for sequencing was peripheral blood. These receptor sequences come from an elderly woman in a cohort sampled during active or convalescent COVID-19. The CDR3 runs from the conserved cysteine through the conserved F or W. A D gene is named only where the DNA matches it firmly. Not every row has a clone size; where given, it reads once, few, many or a size class.

len: 13; j_gene: TRBJ1-6; v_gene: TRBV6-5; d_gene: NA; abundance: NA; CDR3nt: TGTGCCAGATTAGATCTAGGAAATTCACCCCTCCACTTT; CDR3aa: CARLDLGNSPLHF
len: 13; j_gene: TRBJ2-1; v_gene: TRBV27; d_gene: TRBD1; abundance: NA; CDR3nt: TGTGCCAGCAGGGGGACAGTCAACAATGAGCAGTTCTTC; CDR3aa: CASRGTVNNEQFF
len: 11; j_gene: TRBJ2-1; v_gene: TRBV20-1; d_gene: TRBD2; abundance: NA; CDR3nt: TGCAGTGCGACTAGCGGGAATGAGCAGTTCTTC; CDR3aa: CSATSGNEQFF
len: 15; j_gene: TRBJ2-2; v_gene: TRBV2; d_gene: NA; abundance: NA; CDR3nt: TGTGCCAGCAGTGCAGCGAGGGGGTACACCGGGGAGCTGTTTTTT; CDR3aa: CASSAARGYTGELFF
len: 16; j_gene: TRBJ1-5; v_gene: TRBV30; d_gene: NA; abundance: NA; CDR3nt: TGTGCCTGGAGCCAGAGGTCTTTTTATAGCAATCAGCCCCAGCATTTT; CDR3aa: CAWSQRSFYSNQPQHF
len: 16; j_gene: TRBJ1-2; v_gene: TRBV6-5; d_gene: NA; abundance: NA; CDR3nt: TGTGCCAGCAGTTACTTCTCCGCAGGTACCTTCTATGGCTACACCTTC; CDR3aa: CASSYFSAGTFYGYTF
len: 16; j_gene: TRBJ1-4; v_gene: TRBV24-1; d_gene: TRBD1; abundance: NA; CDR3nt: TGTGCCACCAGTGATTCTCGACAGGGGAGAGATGAAAAACTGTTTTTT; CDR3aa: CATSDSRQGRDEKLFF
len: 11; j_gene: TRBJ1-1; v_gene: TRBV20-1; d_gene: NA; abundance: few; CDR3nt: TGCAGTGCTTCGACACCGTATGAAGCTTTCTTT; CDR3aa: CSASTPYEAFF
len: 14; j_gene: TRBJ1-5; v_gene: TRBV11-2; d_gene: NA; abundance: NA; CDR3nt: TGTGCCAGCAGCCCTAACAGGCAGAATCAGCCCCAGCATTTT; CDR3aa: CASSPNRQNQPQHF
len: 14; j_gene: TRBJ2-5; v_gene: TRBV5-1; d_gene: NA; abundance: few; CDR3nt: TGCGCCAGCAGCTTGGCCGGTCCCGAGGAGACCCAGTACTTC; CDR3aa: CASSLAGPEETQYF
len: 13; j_gene: TRBJ1-4; v_gene: TRBV29-1; d_gene: NA; abundance: once; CDR3nt: TGCAGCGTCGAGGGAGGGGTGGCTGAAAAACTGTTTTTT; CDR3aa: CSVEGGVAEKLFF
len: 14; j_gene: TRBJ1-5; v_gene: TRBV7-2; d_gene: NA; abundance: NA; CDR3nt: TGTGCCAGCAGCTTCGGACAGAGTAATCAGCCCCAGCATTTT; CDR3aa: CASSFGQSNQPQHF
len: 13; j_gene: TRBJ1-3; v_gene: TRBV5-1; d_gene: TRBD1; abundance: few; CDR3nt: TGCGCCAGCAGCCGACAGGGAGAAAACACCATATATTTT; CDR3aa: CASSRQGENTIYF
len: 12; j_gene: TRBJ2-2; v_gene: TRBV19; d_gene: NA; abundance: NA; CDR3nt: TGTGCCATTATCCTCGGGACCGGGGAGCTGTTTTTT; CDR3aa: CAIILGTGELFF
len: 15; j_gene: TRBJ1-6; v_gene: TRBV6-5; d_gene: NA; abundance: NA; CDR3nt: TGTGCCAGCAGCCCGCTGGTCCAGGCAATTACACCCCTCCACTTT; CDR3aa: CASSPLVQAITPLHF
len: 13; j_gene: TRBJ2-1; v_gene: TRBV7-2; d_gene: NA; abundance: once; CDR3nt: TGTGCCAGCAGCTTCACAGGGTCGCGTGAGCAGTTCTTC; CDR3aa: CASSFTGSREQFF
len: 14; j_gene: TRBJ2-3; v_gene: TRBV7-2; d_gene: TRBD2; abundance: few; CDR3nt: TGTGCCAGCAGCTTCAGCGGGGGGGCAGATACGCAGTATTTT; CDR3aa: CASSFSGGADTQYF
len: 14; j_gene: TRBJ2-1; v_gene: TRBV27; d_gene: NA; abundance: many; CDR3nt: TGTGCCAGCAGGGTAGGGAGCTCCTACAATGAGCAGTTCTTC; CDR3aa: CASRVGSSYNEQFF
len: 13; j_gene: TRBJ1-2; v_gene: TRBV7-2; d_gene: NA; abundance: NA; CDR3nt: TGTGCCAGCAGCTCCCTGGGAGGGCGGGGCTACACCTTC; CDR3aa: CASSSLGGRGYTF
len: 15; j_gene: TRBJ2-5; v_gene: TRBV4-3; d_gene: NA; abundance: NA; CDR3nt: TGCGCCAGCAGCCAAGACTACGGGACATCTCAGACCCAGTACTTC; CDR3aa: CASSQDYGTSQTQYF
len: 14; j_gene: TRBJ2-1; v_gene: TRBV10-3; d_gene: NA; abundance: NA; CDR3nt: TGTGCCATCAGAGGGGACCGGGGGGCCAATGAGCAGTTCTTC; CDR3aa: CAIRGDRGANEQFF
len: 13; j_gene: TRBJ1-1; v_gene: TRBV18; d_gene: NA; abundance: NA; CDR3nt: TGTGCCAGCTCATTTGACAGTAACACTGAAGCTTTCTTT; CDR3aa: CASSFDSNTEAFF
len: 14; j_gene: TRBJ2-1; v_gene: TRBV6-6; d_gene: NA; abundance: NA; CDR3nt: TGTGCCAGCAGTTACGACCGACTCGGCCATGAGCAGTTCTTC; CDR3aa: CASSYDRLGHEQFF
len: 15; j_gene: TRBJ2-1; v_gene: TRBV11-2; d_gene: TRBD1; abundance: many; CDR3nt: TGTGCCAGCAGCTCCTTGACAGGGCTCCGGAATGAGCAGTTCTTC; CDR3aa: CASSSLTGLRNEQFF
len: 13; j_gene: TRBJ1-6; v_gene: TRBV5-1; d_gene: NA; abundance: NA; CDR3nt: TGCGCCAGCCACCGGGAGTTTAATTCACCCCTCCACTTT; CDR3aa: CASHREFNSPLHF
len: 13; j_gene: TRBJ1-2; v_gene: TRBV27; d_gene: NA; abundance: NA; CDR3nt: TGTGCCAGCAGTTTGTGGCAGGACTATGGCTACACCTTC; CDR3aa: CASSLWQDYGYTF
len: 16; j_gene: TRBJ2-3; v_gene: TRBV5-1; d_gene: NA; abundance: NA; CDR3nt: TGCGCCAGCAGCCCTGCCGCGGGGTTGGGCACAGATACGCAGTATTTT; CDR3aa: CASSPAAGLGTDTQYF
len: 15; j_gene: TRBJ1-1; v_gene: TRBV19; d_gene: NA; abundance: once; CDR3nt: TGTGCCAGTAGTAGGACAAGGGGGATGAACACTGAAGCTTTCTTT; CDR3aa: CASSRTRGMNTEAFF
len: 14; j_gene: TRBJ2-7; v_gene: TRBV10-1; d_gene: TRBD2; abundance: NA; CDR3nt: TGCGCCACCTTGACTAGCGGGGGGGCTTGTGGGCAGTACTTC; CDR3aa: CATLTSGGACGQYF
len: 13; j_gene: TRBJ2-3; v_gene: TRBV7-2; d_gene: TRBD2; abundance: NA; CDR3nt: TGTGCCAGCAGCCCCGGACTAGTGGATACGCAGTATTTT; CDR3aa: CASSPGLVDTQYF
len: 17; j_gene: TRBJ1-3; v_gene: TRBV18; d_gene: NA; abundance: NA; CDR3nt: TGTGCCAGCTCACCCTCGACAGGTCAAATCTCTGGAAACACCATATATTTT; CDR3aa: CASSPSTGQISGNTIYF
len: 15; j_gene: TRBJ2-1; v_gene: TRBV6-5; d_gene: NA; abundance: NA; CDR3nt: TGTGCCAGCAGTAACTCACGGGGGGCATACAATGAGCAGTTCTTC; CDR3aa: CASSNSRGAYNEQFF
len: 13; j_gene: TRBJ1-2; v_gene: TRBV6-2/TRBV6-3; d_gene: NA; abundance: NA; CDR3nt: TGTGCCAGCAGTTACGACAGCCAAGCGGGCTACACCTTC; CDR3aa: CASSYDSQAGYTF
len: 14; j_gene: TRBJ1-5; v_gene: TRBV7-8; d_gene: NA; abundance: once; CDR3nt: TGTGCCAGCAGCTTAGAGGGGGGGGTAGGGCCCCAGCATTTT; CDR3aa: CASSLEGGVGPQHF
len: 14; j_gene: TRBJ2-5; v_gene: TRBV5-6; d_gene: TRBD1; abundance: NA; CDR3nt: TGTGCCAGCAGCCCCGGACAGGGTGTTGAGACCCAGTACTTC; CDR3aa: CASSPGQGVETQYF
len: 13; j_gene: TRBJ1-2; v_gene: TRBV18; d_gene: NA; abundance: NA; CDR3nt: TGTGCCAGCTCAGACGGGGTTAACTATGGCTACACCTTC; CDR3aa: CASSDGVNYGYTF
len: 15; j_gene: TRBJ1-2; v_gene: TRBV18; d_gene: NA; abundance: NA; CDR3nt: TGTGCCAGCTCACCAGTTCCGGAGGGCCTCCTTGGCTACACCTTC; CDR3aa: CASSPVPEGLLGYTF
len: 15; j_gene: TRBJ2-2; v_gene: TRBV19; d_gene: NA; abundance: NA; CDR3nt: TGTGCCAGTAGTATGAGGAGGGTTAGTGCCGGGGAGCTGTTTTTT; CDR3aa: CASSMRRVSAGELFF
len: 14; j_gene: TRBJ1-5; v_gene: TRBV6-4; d_gene: NA; abundance: NA; CDR3nt: TGTGCCAGCAGTCGCAGGGGCAGGTATCAGCCCCAGCATTTT; CDR3aa: CASSRRGRYQPQHF
len: 14; j_gene: TRBJ1-2; v_gene: TRBV25-1; d_gene: NA; abundance: once; CDR3nt: TGTGCCAGCAGTGAACAGATGGGGGGCTATGGCTACACCTTC; CDR3aa: CASSEQMGGYGYTF
len: 12; j_gene: TRBJ2-6; v_gene: TRBV30; d_gene: NA; abundance: NA; CDR3nt: TGTGCCTGGATAAATGGGGCCAACGTCCTGACTTTC; CDR3aa: CAWINGANVLTF
len: 16; j_gene: TRBJ1-4; v_gene: TRBV7-8; d_gene: NA; abundance: NA; CDR3nt: TGTGCCAGCAGTTCAACAGGGTCGAGGGGTAATGAAAAACTGTTTTTT; CDR3aa: CASSSTGSRGNEKLFF
len: 18; j_gene: TRBJ1-2; v_gene: TRBV7-9; d_gene: NA; abundance: NA; CDR3nt: TGTGCCAGCAGCTTAGTTCCTATGCGGGAGAGTGTTAACTATGGCTACACCTTC; CDR3aa: CASSLVPMRESVNYGYTF
len: 12; j_gene: TRBJ2-1; v_gene: TRBV5-1; d_gene: NA; abundance: NA; CDR3nt: TGCGCCAGCCGGCCGGGGGTCAATGAGCAGTTCTTC; CDR3aa: CASRPGVNEQFF
len: 14; j_gene: TRBJ2-5; v_gene: TRBV6-4; d_gene: TRBD1; abundance: NA; CDR3nt: TGTGCCAGCAGTGACAGGGGGCTCCAAGAGACCCAGTACTTC; CDR3aa: CASSDRGLQETQYF